This entry lists 6 T cell receptor beta chains sequenced from one sample in a study of early T cells in non-severe SARS-CoV-2 infection. A single record per CDR3 protein comes from TCRdb applying MiXCR to the 5' RACE reads. The sample shows 60,000 to 80,000 distinct CDR3 sequences, approximately 12% of them seen only once. The sequencing input was whole blood. All receptors derive from an adult who was a healthcare worker with PCR-confirmed SARS-CoV-2 infection or an uninfected control (not recorded which).

V usage is TRBV21-1 and J usage is TRBJ2-7; the D call in the table, TRBD1, was not verified against the DNA. TRBV21-1 is a known pseudogene. The CDR3 covers 15 residues. In DNA, the CDR3 is TGTGCCAGCAGCACTCTGACTCCCCCGGGGTACGAGCAGTACTTC. The encoded protein is CASSTLTPPGYEQYF.

This clonotype was observed many times. The chain couples TRBV20-1 to TRBJ1-5; D is undetermined. This CDR3 has 15 amino acids. Germline V gives CDR1 DFQATT, CDR2 SNEGSKA (reference sequence). V was pared by 3 bases and J by 3 bases, with 15 bases between. The CDR3 bases are TGCAGTGCTAGTTATGCGCCGGACTCCAATCAGCCCCAGCATTTT. Protein product: CSASYAPDSNQPQHF.

This clonotype was counted a few times. The V gene is TRBV11-1, the J gene TRBJ2-7, with TRBD1 matching 8 bases. V shed 5 bases and J 0 bases; nucleotides not matched to a gene: 9. The CDR3 is 16 residues long. Germline V gene sequence: CDR1 SGHAT, CDR2 FQDESV (reference sequence). The chain's CDR3 is CASSPPSDRDSYEQYF. For the CDR3, the DNA is TGTGCCAGCAGCCCGCCGTCGGACAGGGACTCCTACGAGCAGTACTTC.

This clonotype came up a few times. The CDR3 loop reads CASSSDEFRIADTQYF. The CDR3 DNA is TGTGCCAGCAGCAGCGACGAGTTTCGGATCGCAGATACGCAGTATTTT. This chain uses TRBV7-2 with TRBJ2-3; D is ambiguous. This CDR3 spans 16 amino acids. CDR1 and CDR2 (germline): SGHTA, FQGNSA. V dropped 5 bases and J dropped 4 bases, with 19 bases sitting between them.

The chain recombines TRBV29-1 with TRBJ2-5; 9 nucleotides line up with TRBD1. The CDR3 length is 14 residues. Germline V gene data show CDR1 as SQVTM and CDR2 as ANQGSEA. The J segment lost 3 bases and the V segment lost 8 bases, leaving 10 bases of the junction unmatched. The CDR3: CSTEGQGSKETQYF. In DNA, the CDR3 is TGCAGCACCGAGGGACAGGGTAGTAAAGAGACCCAGTACTTC.

In this sample, this clonotype turned up many times. The CDR3 nucleotides read TGCGCCAGCAGCCATCCGGGATCGGGGAATGAGCAGTTCTTC. It yields the protein CASSHPGSGNEQFF. The chain links TRBV4-1 to TRBJ2-1; D possibly corresponds to TRBD2 (5 bases). Germline values: CDR1 MGHRA, CDR2 YSYEKL. The CDR3 consists of 14 residues. Trimming cost V 3 bases and J 7 bases, with 13 bases left between them.